The 8 T cell receptor beta chains listed next were all sequenced from one sample in a study of blood T cell repertoires in COVID-19. Method: immunoSEQ multiplex PCR; TCRdb's copy keeps in-frame clones and lacks some. The table includes approximately 140,000 clones, around nine tenths detected once. The sample comprised peripheral blood. The receptors originated from a woman aged 55-70 years with acute or convalescent COVID-19.

The chain carries TRBV7-2 and TRBJ2-7, with D maybe TRBD2 (7 bases). Germline-derived CDR1 and CDR2 are SGHTA and FQGNSA. This CDR3 comprises 15 residues. V shed 3 bases and J shed 3 bases, with 15 bases lying between them. This chain's CDR3 is CASSFTGTGGYEQYF. CDR3 coding DNA: TGTGCCAGCAGCTTCACAGGGACGGGGGGCTACGAGCAGTACTTC.

The rearrangement joins TRBV7-2 to TRBJ1-5; D gene unclear. Germline V CDR1 and CDR2: SGHTA, FQGNSA. This CDR3 is built from 13 residues. The V gene lost 5 bases and the J gene lost 3 bases, with 8 bases spanning the gap. Here the CDR3 reads CASSPSPNQPQHF. The CDR3 DNA follows: TGTGCCAGCAGCCCCTCCCCCAATCAGCCCCAGCATTTT. The complete variable domain, with remaining parts taken from reference TRBV7-2 and TRBJ1-5, reads GAGVSQSPSNKVTEKGKDVELRCDPISGHTALYWYRQSLGQGLEFLIYFQGNSAPDKSGLPSDRFSAERTGGSVSTLTIQRTQQEDSAVYLCASSPSPNQPQHFGDGTRLSIL.

J is TRBJ1-2 and V is TRBV3-1 (or the pseudogene TRBV3-2); 7 bases are a match to TRBD1. After removal of 3 bases from V and 4 bases from J, the junction contained 5 bases not matched to a gene. Germline loops: CDR1 LGHDT, CDR2 YNNKEL (reference sequence). There are 14 residues in the CDR3. The CDR3 DNA sequence: TGTGCCAGCAGCCAGGAGGGACAGCTCTATGGCTACACCTTC. Translated, it gives CASSQEGQLYGYTF.

The rearrangement links TRBV6-2 or TRBV6-3 to TRBJ1-5; weak D call: TRBD1 (6 bases). Germline V gene lookup returns CDR1 MNHEY and CDR2 SVGEGT. The CDR3 totals 15 residues. V shed 1 base and J shed 0 bases, with 7 bases lying between them. DNA for the CDR3: TGTGCCAGCAGTTACTTACAGGGTAGCAATCAGCCCCAGCATTTT. This codes for CASSYLQGSNQPQHF.

This chain uses TRBV9 with TRBJ2-7, with D perhaps matching TRBD2 (5 bases). V was pared by 2 bases and J by 7 bases, with 19 bases between. This CDR3 is 15 amino acids long. CDR1 is SGDLS, CDR2 YYNGEE, per germline. This CDR3 reads CASSVTSTYPGEQYF. The CDR3 nucleotides are TGTGCCAGCAGCGTTACAAGTACCTACCCGGGGGAGCAGTACTTC.

The chain employs TRBV19 and TRBJ1-2, with 7 bases fitting TRBD1. The CDR3 length is 16 residues. The trim removed 4 bases at V and 3 bases at J, leaving 11 bases unmatched. Looked up from germline, CDR1 is LNHDA and CDR2 is SQIVND (reference sequence). The CDR3 DNA is TGTGCCAGTAGTACATCCCCTGGACAGGATTACTATGGCTACACCTTC. It codes for CASSTSPGQDYYGYTF. The full variable domain, with the rest looked up from reference TRBV19 and TRBJ1-2, is DGGITQSPKYLFRKEGQNVTLSCEQNLNHDAMYWYRQDPGQGLRLIYYSQIVNDFQKGDIAEGYSVSREKKESFPLTVTSAQKNPTAFYLCASSTSPGQDYYGYTFGSGTRLTVV.

The chain links TRBV6-1 to TRBJ1-6; tentative D call: TRBD1 (5 bases). CDR3 length equals 16 residues. Trimming shortened V by 4 bases and J by 0 bases, and 10 bases separated the two germline ends. Germline CDR1 MNHNS, CDR2 SASEGT. The CDR3 bases are TGTGCCAGCAGTGGTTCGGGGGACTCCTATAATTCACCCCTCCACTTT. Amino acids: CASSGSGDSYNSPLHF.

The genes are TRBV29-1 and TRBJ2-1; 14 nucleotides line up with TRBD2. Germline values: CDR1 SQVTM, CDR2 ANQGSEA. After removal of 4 bases from V and 6 bases from J, the junction contained 8 bases not matched to a gene. This CDR3 comprises 16 residues. This CDR3 is CSVGGWTSGGSNEQFF. CDR3 DNA sequence: TGCAGCGTTGGAGGCTGGACTAGCGGGGGGTCCAATGAGCAGTTCTTC.